The 8 T cell receptor beta chains below all came from one sample that was sequenced in a study of T cells expressing NK-cell markers (dated by TCRdb to 2018 to 2020). Library generation was performed with 5' RACE. TCRdb records Illumina HiSeq 2000 as the sequencer. TCRdb reprocessed the reads and assigns one entry to each CDR3 protein sequence, leaving out DNA. This sample's table has entries for about 140,000 distinct CDR3 sequences. The top ten clonotypes cover 12% of the sample. Sequenced material: blood T cells: a sorted CD56 or NKG2C T cell subset, CD4+ or CD8+ T cells, or bulk PBMC T cells (not recorded which). All receptors derive from a man between 18 and 29 years old in good health. Donor details come from another sample of the same person, matched by shared clones.

The rearrangement uses TRBV6-5 and TRBJ2-7. The CDR3 spans 12 residues. Looked up from germline, CDR1 is MNHEY and CDR2 is SVGAGI. The CDR3 is CASSYSRGEQYF.

The chain combines TRBV5-1 with TRBJ2-7. Germline-derived CDR1 and CDR2 are SGHRS and YFSETQ. The CDR3 is made up of 14 amino acids. The CDR3 loop reads CASSLAGIVYEQYF.

CDR3: CASRPLAGVTDTQYF. The chain recombines TRBV7-6 with TRBJ2-3; there is no DNA to check the TCRdb D call of TRBD2. Germline values: CDR1 SGHVS, CDR2 FNYEAQ. This CDR3 spans 15 amino acids.

This chain uses TRBV28 with TRBJ2-1; there is no DNA to check the TCRdb D call of TRBD1. CDR1 and CDR2 (germline): MDHEN, SYDVKM. The CDR3 covers 16 residues. The CDR3 loop is CATFERGGTGTDEQFF.

The CDR3 protein is CASSLRTWSSYEQYF. J is TRBJ2-7 and V is TRBV27. Per the germline V gene, CDR1 is MNHEY and CDR2 is SMNVEV (reference sequence). The CDR3 length is 15 residues.

The CDR3 loop reads CASSYSSGAQETQYF. This rearrangement joins TRBV6-5 to TRBJ2-5; there is no DNA to check the TCRdb D call of TRBD1. CDR3 length: 15 amino acids. The germline gives CDR1 MNHEY, CDR2 SVGAGI.

This sequence joins TRBV27 and TRBJ2-2; the D gene TCRdb calls, TRBD1, cannot be checked with no DNA. The CDR3 loop spans 15 amino acids. Germline CDR1 is MNHEY and CDR2 is SMNVEV (reference sequence). CDR3 in amino acids: CASSFDQGATGELFF.

CDR3 sequence: CSPLFYSTGGLSDEQFF. The V and J genes are TRBV20-1 and TRBJ2-1; TCRdb's D call of TRBD1 is untestable without DNA. Germline CDR1 reads DFQATT; CDR2 reads SNEGSKA (reference sequence). The CDR3 extends over 17 amino acids.